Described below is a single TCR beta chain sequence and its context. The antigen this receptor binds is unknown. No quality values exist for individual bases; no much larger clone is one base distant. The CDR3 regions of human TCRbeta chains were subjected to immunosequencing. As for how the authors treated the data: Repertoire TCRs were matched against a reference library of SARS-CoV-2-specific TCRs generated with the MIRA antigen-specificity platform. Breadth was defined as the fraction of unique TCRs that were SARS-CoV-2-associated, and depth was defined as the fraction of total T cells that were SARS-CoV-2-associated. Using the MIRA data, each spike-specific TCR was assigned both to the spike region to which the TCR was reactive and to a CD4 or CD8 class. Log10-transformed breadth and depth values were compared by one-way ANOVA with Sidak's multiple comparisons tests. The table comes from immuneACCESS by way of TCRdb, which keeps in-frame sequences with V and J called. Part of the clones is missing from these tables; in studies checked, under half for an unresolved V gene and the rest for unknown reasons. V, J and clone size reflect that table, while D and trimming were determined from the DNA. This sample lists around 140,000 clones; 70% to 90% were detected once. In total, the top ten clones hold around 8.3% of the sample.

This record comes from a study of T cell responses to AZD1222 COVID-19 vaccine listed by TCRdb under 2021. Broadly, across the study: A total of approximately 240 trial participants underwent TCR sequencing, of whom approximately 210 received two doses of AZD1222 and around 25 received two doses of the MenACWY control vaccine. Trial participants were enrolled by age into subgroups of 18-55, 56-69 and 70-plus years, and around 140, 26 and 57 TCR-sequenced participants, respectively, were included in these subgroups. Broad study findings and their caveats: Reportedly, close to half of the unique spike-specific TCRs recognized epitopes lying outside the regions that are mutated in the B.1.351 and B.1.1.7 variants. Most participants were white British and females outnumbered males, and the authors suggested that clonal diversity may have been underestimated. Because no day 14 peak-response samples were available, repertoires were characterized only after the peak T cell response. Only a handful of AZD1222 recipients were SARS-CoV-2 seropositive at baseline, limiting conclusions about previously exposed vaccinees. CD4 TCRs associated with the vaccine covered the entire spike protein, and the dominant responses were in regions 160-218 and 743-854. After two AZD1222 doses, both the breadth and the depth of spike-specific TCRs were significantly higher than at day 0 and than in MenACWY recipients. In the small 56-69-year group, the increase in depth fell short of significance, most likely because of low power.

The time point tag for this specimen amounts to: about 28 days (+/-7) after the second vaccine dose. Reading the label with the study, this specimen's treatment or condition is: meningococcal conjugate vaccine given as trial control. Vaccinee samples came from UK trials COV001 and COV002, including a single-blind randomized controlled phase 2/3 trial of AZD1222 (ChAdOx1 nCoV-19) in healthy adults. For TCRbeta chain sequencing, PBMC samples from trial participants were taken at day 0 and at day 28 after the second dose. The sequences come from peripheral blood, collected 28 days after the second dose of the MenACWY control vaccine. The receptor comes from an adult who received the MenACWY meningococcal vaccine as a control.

The sequence in DNA is TGTGCCAGTAGTATTGGGACAGGGGTAACGACTGAAGCTTTCTTT. Its translation reads: CASSIGTGVTTEAFF. In this chain, TRBV19 is recombined with TRBJ1-1, with 10 middle bases fitting TRBD1. Including the terminal cysteine and phenylalanine, the CDR3 comprises 15 residues. Only the CDR3 DNA is retained, 45 bases long and in frame from the first base. The germline V gene (reference sequence) yields LNHDA for CDR1 and SQIVND for CDR2. V loses 3 bases at its end and J loses 5 bases; junction bases beyond the gene matches: 6. Beyond the CDR3, the reference TRBV19 and TRBJ1-1 genes provide the residues; the full variable domain reads: DGGITQSPKYLFRKEGQNVTLSCEQNLNHDAMYWYRQDPGQGLRLIYYSQIVNDFQKGDIAEGYSVSREKKESFPLTVTSAQKNPTAFYLCASSIGTGVTTEAFFGQGTRLTVV.